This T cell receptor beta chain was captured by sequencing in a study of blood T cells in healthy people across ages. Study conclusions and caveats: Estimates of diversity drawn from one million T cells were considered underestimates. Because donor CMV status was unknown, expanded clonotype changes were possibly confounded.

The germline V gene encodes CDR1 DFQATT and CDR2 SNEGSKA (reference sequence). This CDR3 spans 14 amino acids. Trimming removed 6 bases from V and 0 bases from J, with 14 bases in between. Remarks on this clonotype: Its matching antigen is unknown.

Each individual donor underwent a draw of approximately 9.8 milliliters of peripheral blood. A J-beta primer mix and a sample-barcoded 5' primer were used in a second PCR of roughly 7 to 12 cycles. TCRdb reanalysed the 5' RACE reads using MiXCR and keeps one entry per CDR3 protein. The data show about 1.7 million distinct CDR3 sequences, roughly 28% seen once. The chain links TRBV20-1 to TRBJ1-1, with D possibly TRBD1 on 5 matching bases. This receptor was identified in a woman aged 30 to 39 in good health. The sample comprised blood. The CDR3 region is CSARQGPLNTEAFF. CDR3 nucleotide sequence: TGCAGTGCCAGGCAGGGTCCCTTGAACACTGAAGCTTTCTTT.